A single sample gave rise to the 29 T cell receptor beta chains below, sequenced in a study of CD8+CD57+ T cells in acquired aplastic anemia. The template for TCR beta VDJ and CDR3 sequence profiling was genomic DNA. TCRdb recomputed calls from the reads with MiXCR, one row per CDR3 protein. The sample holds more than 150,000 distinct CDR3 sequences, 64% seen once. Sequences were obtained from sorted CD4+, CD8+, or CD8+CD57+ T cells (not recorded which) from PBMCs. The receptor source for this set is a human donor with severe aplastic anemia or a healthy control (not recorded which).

The CDR3, as DNA: TGCGCCAGCAGCTACAACCCACAGGGGAGGAATTCACCCCTCCACTTT. Its protein is CASSYNPQGRNSPLHF. V and J are TRBV5-1 and TRBJ1-6, with 7 positions matching TRBD1. Per the germline V gene, CDR1 is SGHRS and CDR2 is YFSETQ. This CDR3 has 16 amino acids. The ends lost 3 bases at V and 7 bases at J; junction bases unmatched: 10.

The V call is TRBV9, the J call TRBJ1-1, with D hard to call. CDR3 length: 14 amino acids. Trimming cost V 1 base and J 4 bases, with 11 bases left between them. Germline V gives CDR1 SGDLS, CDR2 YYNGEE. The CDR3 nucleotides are TGTGCCAGCAGCGTAAAAGGCTTCGGCACTGAAGCTTTCTTT. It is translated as CASSVKGFGTEAFF.

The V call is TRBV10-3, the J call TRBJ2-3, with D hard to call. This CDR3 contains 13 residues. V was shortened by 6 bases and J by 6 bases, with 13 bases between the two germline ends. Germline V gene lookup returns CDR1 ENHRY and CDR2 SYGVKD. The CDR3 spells CAIRHPARDTQYF. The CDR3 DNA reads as TGTGCCATCAGGCACCCAGCCCGGGATACGCAGTATTTT.

The CDR3: CSVQDRRSYNEQFF. The CDR3 nucleotides read TGCAGTGTTCAAGACCGGCGTTCCTACAATGAGCAGTTCTTC. The chain employs TRBV20-1 and TRBJ2-1; D gene uncertain. In germline, CDR1 is DFQATT, CDR2 SNEGSKA (reference sequence). The CDR3 covers 14 residues. Trimming took 7 bases from V and 1 from J, leaving 14 bases between them.

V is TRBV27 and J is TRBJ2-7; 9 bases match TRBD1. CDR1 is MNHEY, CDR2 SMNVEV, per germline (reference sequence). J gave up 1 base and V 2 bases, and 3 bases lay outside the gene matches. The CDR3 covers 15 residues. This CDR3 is CASSLRTGVSYEQYF. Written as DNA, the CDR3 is TGTGCCAGCAGTTTAAGGACAGGGGTTTCCTACGAGCAGTACTTC.

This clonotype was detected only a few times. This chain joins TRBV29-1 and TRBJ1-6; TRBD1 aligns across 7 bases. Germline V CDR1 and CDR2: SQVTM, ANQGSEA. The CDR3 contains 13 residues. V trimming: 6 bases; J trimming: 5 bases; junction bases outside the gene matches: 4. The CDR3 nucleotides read TGCAGCGTCCGGACAGGTGATAATTCACCCCTCCACTTT. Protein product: CSVRTGDNSPLHF.

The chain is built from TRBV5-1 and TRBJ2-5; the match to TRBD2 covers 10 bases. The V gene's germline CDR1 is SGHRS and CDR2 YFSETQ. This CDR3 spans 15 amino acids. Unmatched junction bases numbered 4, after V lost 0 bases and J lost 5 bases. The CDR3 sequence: CASSLASGRQETQYF. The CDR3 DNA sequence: TGCGCCAGCAGCTTGGCTAGCGGGAGACAGGAGACCCAGTACTTC.

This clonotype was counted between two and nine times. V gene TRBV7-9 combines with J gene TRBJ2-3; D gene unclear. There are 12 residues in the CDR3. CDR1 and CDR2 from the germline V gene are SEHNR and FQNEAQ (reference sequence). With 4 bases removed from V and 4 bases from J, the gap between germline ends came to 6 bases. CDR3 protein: CASSSRSDTQYF. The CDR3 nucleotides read TGTGCCAGCAGCTCGAGATCAGATACGCAGTATTTT.

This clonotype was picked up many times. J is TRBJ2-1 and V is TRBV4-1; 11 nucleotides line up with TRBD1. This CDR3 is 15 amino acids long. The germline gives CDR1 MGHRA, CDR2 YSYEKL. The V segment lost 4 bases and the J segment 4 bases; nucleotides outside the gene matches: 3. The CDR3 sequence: CASSLDRGPYNEQFF. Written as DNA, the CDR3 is TGCGCCAGCAGCCTGGACAGGGGGCCTTACAATGAGCAGTTCTTC.

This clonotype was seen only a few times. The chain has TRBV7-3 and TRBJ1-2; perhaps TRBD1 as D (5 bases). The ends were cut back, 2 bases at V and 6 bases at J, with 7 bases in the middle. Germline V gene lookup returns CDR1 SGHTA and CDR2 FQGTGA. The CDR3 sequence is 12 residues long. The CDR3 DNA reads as TGTGCCAGCAGCTTAGGGACGGATGGCTACACCTTC. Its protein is CASSLGTDGYTF.

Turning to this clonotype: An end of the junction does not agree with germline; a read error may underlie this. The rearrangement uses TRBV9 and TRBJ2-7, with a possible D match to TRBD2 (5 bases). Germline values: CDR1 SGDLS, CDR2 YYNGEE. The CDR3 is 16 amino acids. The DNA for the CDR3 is TGCGCCAGCAGCTTTGAGGGCACGGGATTATCCTACGAGCAGTACTTC. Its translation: CASSFEGTGLSYEQYF.

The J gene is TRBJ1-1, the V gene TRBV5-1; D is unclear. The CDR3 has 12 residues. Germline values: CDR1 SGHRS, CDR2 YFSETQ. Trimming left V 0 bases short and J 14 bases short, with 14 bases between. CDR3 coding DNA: TGCGCCAGCAGCTTGGACAGTGGCCTCAGCTTCTTT. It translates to CASSLDSGLSFF.

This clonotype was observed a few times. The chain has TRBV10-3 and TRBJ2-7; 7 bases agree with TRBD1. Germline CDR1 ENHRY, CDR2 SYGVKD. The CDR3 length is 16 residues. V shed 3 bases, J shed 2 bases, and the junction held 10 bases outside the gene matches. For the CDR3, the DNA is TGTGCCATCAGTGACCCCCGGGACAGTTCCCCCTACGAGCAGTACTTC. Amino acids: CAISDPRDSSPYEQYF.

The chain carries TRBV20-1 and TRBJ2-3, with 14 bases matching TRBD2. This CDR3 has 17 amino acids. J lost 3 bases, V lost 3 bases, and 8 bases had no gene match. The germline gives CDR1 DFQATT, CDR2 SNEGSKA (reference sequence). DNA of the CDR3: TGCAGTGCTAGGTCGTCTCGGACTAGCGGGGGGACAGATACGCAGTATTTT. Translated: CSARSSRTSGGTDTQYF.

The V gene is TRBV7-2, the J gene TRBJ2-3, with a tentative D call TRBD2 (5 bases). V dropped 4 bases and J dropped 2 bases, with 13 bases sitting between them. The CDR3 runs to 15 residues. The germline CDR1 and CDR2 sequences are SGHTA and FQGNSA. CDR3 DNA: TGTGCCAGCAGCTCATGGTCTAGCCTCACAGATACGCAGTATTTT. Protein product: CASSSWSSLTDTQYF.

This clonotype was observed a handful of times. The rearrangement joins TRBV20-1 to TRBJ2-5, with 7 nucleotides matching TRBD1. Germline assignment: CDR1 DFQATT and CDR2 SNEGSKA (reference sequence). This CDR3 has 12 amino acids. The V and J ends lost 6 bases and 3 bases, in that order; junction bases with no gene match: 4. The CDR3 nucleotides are TGCAGTGCATGGGACAGCGAAGAGACCCAGTACTTC. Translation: CSAWDSEETQYF.

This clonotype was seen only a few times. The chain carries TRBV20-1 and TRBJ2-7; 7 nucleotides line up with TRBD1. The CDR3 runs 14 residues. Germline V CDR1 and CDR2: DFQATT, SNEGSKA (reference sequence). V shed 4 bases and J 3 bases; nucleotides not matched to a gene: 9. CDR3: CSATRQPGGYEQYF. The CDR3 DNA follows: TGCAGTGCTACTCGACAGCCAGGGGGCTACGAGCAGTACTTC.

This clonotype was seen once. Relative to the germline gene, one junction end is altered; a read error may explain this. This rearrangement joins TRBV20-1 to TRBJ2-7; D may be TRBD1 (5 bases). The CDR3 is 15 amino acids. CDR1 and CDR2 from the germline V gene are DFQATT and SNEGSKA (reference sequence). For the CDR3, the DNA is TGCAGTGCTAGATCCCACCAGGGTGCCTTATACGAGCGGTACTTC. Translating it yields CSARSHQGALYERYF.

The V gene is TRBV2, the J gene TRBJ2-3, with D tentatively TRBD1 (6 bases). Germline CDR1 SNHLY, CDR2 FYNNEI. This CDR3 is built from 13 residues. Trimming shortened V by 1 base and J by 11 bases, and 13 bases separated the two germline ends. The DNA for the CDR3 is TGTGCCAGCAGTGAAGAGGGGGAGTCAGGGCAGTATTTT. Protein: CASSEEGESGQYF.

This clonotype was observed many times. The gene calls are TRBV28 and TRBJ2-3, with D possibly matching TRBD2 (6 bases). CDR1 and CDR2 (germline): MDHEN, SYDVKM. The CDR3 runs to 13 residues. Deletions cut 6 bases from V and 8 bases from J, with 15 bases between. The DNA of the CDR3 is TGTGCCAGCAGCCACACCCTCGGGGGTACGCAGTATTTT. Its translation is CASSHTLGGTQYF. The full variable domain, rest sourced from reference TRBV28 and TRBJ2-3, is DVKVTQSSRYLVKRTGEKVFLECVQDMDHENMFWYRQDPGLGLRLIYFSYDVKMKEKGDIPEGYSVSREKKERFSLILESASTNQTSMYLCASSHTLGGTQYFGPGTRLTVL.

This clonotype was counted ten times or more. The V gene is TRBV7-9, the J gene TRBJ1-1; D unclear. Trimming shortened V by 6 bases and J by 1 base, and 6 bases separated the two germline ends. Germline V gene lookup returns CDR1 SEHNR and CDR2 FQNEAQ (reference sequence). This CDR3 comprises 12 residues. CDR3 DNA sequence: TGTGCCAGCAGACGGGGGAACACTGAAGCTTTCTTT. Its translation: CASRRGNTEAFF.

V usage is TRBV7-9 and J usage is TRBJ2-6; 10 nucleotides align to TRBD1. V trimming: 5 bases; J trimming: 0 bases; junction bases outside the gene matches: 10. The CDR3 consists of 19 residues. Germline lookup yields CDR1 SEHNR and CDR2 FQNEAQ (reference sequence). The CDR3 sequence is CASSQGSGTGASGANVLTF. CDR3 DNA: TGTGCCAGCAGCCAGGGATCGGGGACAGGGGCCTCTGGGGCCAACGTCCTGACTTTC.

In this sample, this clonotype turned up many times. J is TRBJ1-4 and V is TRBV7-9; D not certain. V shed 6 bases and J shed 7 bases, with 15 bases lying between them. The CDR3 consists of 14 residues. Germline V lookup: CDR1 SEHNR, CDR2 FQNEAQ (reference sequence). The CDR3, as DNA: TGTGCCAGCAGGGGTAATCTGGACCTTGAAAAACTGTTTTTT. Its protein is CASRGNLDLEKLFF.

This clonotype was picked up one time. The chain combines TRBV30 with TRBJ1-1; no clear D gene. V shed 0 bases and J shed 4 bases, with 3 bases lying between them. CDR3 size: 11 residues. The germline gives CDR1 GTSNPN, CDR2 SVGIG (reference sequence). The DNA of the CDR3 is TGTGCCTGGAGTGTCGGCACTGAAGCTTTCTTT. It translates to CAWSVGTEAFF.

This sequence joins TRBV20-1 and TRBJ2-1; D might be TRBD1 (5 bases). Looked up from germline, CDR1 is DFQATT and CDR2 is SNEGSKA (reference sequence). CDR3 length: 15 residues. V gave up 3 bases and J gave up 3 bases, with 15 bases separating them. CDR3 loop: CSASGRQTNYNEQFF. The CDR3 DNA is TGCAGTGCTAGCGGTCGACAGACAAACTACAATGAGCAGTTCTTC.

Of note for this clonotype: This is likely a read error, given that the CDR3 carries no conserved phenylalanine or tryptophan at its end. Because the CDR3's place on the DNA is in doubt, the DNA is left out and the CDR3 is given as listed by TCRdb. This CDR3 is CSRRQGASISPSMV. The gene calls are TRBV20-1 and TRBJ1-5; the D segment call TRBD1 is taken from the table without a DNA check. Germline values: CDR1 DFQATT, CDR2 SNEGSKA (reference sequence). The CDR3 is 14 residues long, ends included.

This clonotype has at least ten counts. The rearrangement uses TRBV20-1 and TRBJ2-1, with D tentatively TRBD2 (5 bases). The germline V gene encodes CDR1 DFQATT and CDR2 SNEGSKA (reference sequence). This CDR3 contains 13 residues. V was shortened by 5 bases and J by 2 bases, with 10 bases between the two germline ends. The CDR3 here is CSAQRPTYNEQFF. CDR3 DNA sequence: TGCAGTGCTCAGCGGCCAACCTACAATGAGCAGTTCTTC.

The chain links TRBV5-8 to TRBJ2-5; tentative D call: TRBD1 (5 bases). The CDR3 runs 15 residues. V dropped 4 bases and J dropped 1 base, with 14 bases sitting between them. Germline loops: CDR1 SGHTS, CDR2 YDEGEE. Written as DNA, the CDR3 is TGTGCCAGCAGCCGCCAATGGGGCGTCCAAGAGACCCAGTACTTC. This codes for CASSRQWGVQETQYF.

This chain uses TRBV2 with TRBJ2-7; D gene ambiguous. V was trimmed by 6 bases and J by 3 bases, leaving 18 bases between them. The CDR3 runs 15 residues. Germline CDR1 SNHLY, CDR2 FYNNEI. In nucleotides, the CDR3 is TGTGCCAGCAGCCAAGATTCGGGTAACCTCTACGAGCAGTACTTC. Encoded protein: CASSQDSGNLYEQYF.